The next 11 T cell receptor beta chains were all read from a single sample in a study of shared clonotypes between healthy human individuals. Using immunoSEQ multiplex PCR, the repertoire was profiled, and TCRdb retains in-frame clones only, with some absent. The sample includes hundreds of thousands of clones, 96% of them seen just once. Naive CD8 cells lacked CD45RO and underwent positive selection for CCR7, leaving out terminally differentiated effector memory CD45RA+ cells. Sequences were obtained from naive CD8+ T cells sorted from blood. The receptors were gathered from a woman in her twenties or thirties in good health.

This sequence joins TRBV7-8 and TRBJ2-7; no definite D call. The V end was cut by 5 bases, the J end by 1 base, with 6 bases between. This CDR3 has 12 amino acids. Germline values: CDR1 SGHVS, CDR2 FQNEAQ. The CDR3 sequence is CASSPKSYEQYF. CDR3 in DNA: TGTGCCAGCAGCCCGAAGTCCTACGAGCAGTACTTC.

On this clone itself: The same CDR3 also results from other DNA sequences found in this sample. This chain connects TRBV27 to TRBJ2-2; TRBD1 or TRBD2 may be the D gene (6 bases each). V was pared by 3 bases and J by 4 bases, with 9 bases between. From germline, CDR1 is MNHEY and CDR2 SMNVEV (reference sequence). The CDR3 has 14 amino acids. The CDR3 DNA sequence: TGTGCCAGCAGTTTTGGAGGGGGCACCGGGGAGCTGTTTTTT. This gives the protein CASSFGGGTGELFF.

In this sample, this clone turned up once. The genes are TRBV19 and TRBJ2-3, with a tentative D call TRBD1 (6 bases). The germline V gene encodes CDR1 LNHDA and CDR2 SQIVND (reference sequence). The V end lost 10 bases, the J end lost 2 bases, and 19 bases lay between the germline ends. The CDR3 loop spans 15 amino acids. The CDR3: CATDRNREPTDTQYF. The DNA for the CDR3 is TGTGCCACCGACAGGAACAGAGAACCCACAGATACGCAGTATTTT.

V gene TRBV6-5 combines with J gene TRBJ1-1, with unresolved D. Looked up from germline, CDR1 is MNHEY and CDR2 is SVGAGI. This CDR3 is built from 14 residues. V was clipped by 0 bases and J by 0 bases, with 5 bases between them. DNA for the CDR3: TGTGCCAGCAGTTACTCTCTGGTGAACACTGAAGCTTTCTTT. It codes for CASSYSLVNTEAFF.

DNA of the CDR3: TGTGCCAGCAGCGCCTACACTGAAGCTTTCTTT. Translation gives CASSAYTEAFF. The rearrangement joins TRBV13 to TRBJ1-1, with D uncertain. The germline V and J ends were trimmed by 5 bases and 3 bases, with 4 bases remaining between them. Germline CDR1 PRHDT, CDR2 FYEKMQ (reference sequence). The CDR3 totals 11 residues.

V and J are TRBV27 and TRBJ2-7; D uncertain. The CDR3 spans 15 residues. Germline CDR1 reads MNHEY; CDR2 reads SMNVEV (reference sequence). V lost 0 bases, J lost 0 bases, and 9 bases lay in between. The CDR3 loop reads CASSLSAYSSYEQYF. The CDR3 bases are TGTGCCAGCAGTTTATCGGCATACAGCTCCTACGAGCAGTACTTC.

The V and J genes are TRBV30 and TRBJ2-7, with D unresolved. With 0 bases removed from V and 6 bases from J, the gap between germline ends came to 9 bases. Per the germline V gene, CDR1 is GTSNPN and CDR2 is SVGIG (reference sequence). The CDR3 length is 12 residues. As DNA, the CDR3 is TGTGCCTGGAGTGTACTTTCATCCGAGCAGTACTTC. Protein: CAWSVLSSEQYF.

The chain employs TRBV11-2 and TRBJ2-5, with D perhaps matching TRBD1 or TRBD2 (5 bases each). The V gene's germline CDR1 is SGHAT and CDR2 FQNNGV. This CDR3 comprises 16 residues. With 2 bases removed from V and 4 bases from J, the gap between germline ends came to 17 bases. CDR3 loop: CASSLIAGTPGETQYF. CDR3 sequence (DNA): TGTGCCAGCAGCTTAATTGCCGGGACCCCGGGAGAGACCCAGTACTTC.

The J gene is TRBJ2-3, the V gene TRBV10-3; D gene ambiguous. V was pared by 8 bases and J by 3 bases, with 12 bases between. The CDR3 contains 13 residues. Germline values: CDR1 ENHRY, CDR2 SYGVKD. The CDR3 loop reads CAIGQEDTDTQYF. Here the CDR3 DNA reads TGTGCCATCGGGCAGGAAGATACAGATACGCAGTATTTT.

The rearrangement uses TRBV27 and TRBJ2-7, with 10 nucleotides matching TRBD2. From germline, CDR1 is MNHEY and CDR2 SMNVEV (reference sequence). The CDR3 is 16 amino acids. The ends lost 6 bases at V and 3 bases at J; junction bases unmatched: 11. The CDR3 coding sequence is TGTGCCAGCAGACCTCTCTCGACTAGCGGGTACTACGAGCAGTACTTC. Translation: CASRPLSTSGYYEQYF.

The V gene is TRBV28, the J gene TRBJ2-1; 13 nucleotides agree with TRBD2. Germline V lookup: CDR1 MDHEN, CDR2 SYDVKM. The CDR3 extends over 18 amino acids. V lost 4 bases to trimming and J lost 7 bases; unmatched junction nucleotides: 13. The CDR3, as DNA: TGTGCCAGCAGTTCTAAAACCGTGACTAGCGGGAGGAGAAATGAGCAGTTCTTC. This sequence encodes CASSSKTVTSGRRNEQFF.